This note documents a single TCR beta chain sequence. Assay: immunoSEQ multiplex PCR; the TCRdb copy retains only in-frame clones and omits some. Of fewer than 1 million clones in the sample, about 96% were seen once. This sample is part of a study of shared clonotypes between healthy human individuals. This CDR3 contains 15 residues. Germline V lookup: CDR1 SGDLS, CDR2 YYNGEE. Trimming removed 0 bases from V and 0 bases from J, with 8 bases in between. As defined, naive CD8 cells were CD45RO-negative and positively selected for CCR7, with terminally differentiated effector memory CD45RA+ cells excluded.

The genes are TRBV9 and TRBJ2-3; D is uncertain. Material: naive CD8+ T cells sorted from blood. This sequence originates from a man aged 25-45 years in good health. For the CDR3, the DNA is TGTGCCAGCAGCGTAGAGCAGACGAGCACAGATACGCAGTATTTT. It is translated as CASSVEQTSTDTQYF.